What follows describes a single TCR beta chain. What it recognizes is unknown. This sample stems from a study of cytomegalovirus exposure and HLA in healthy donors. Study summary: Previous work identified roughly 120 million unique TCR beta sequences from roughly 170 million T cells. Study results and limitations: An assumption of roughly uniform sequencing depth across donors underlay the presence/absence analyses. A later analysis showed that HLA-associated TCR beta chains had undergone more clonal expansion than equally common others.

Each donor's status was that of a healthy bone marrow donor. It was with 60 Vbeta and 13 Jbeta primers that the PCR ran. Sequencing was performed with immunoSEQ multiplex PCR; in TCRdb, only in-frame clones are kept and a portion is missing. Among over 110,000 clones listed, 79% were seen once. The CDR3 has 13 amino acids. Trimming removed 4 bases from V and 5 bases from J, with 11 bases in between. Germline V lookup: CDR1 LNHDA, CDR2 SQIVND (reference sequence). Sequenced sample: PBMCs. This receptor was identified in a man younger than 30 in good health and CMV-seronegative. V is TRBV19 and J is TRBJ2-5; no reliable D call. This CDR3 reads CASSTSSYETQYF. The CDR3 DNA is TGTGCCAGTAGTACGTCATCCTATGAGACCCAGTACTTC.